One sample yielded the 13 T cell receptor beta chains listed below, sequenced in a study of shared clonotypes between healthy human individuals. Repertoires were generated with immunoSEQ multiplex PCR, while TCRdb's copy carries only in-frame clones and drops some. The sample holds 2 million to 3 million clones; 80% to 95% are singletons and the top ten take about 0.34%. The sequencing sample was made of naive CD4+ T cells from PBMCs. Subset indicated: CD45RA+ positively selected. The receptors were gathered from a young man in good health. Some clones in this sample may be carry-over from other donors' samples.

The chain uses TRBV28 and TRBJ2-1, with D unclear. V lost 9 bases to trimming and J lost 0 bases, with 12 bases between them. Germline V gene lookup returns CDR1 MDHEN and CDR2 SYDVKM. The CDR3 runs 14 residues. CDR3 sequence (DNA): TGTGCCAGTGATACCCAGAGCTCCTACAATGAGCAGTTCTTC. Translating gives CASDTQSSYNEQFF.

The chain uses TRBV4-2 and TRBJ1-2, with 10 bases fitting TRBD1. Germline values: CDR1 LGHNA, CDR2 YNFKEQ. Trimming removed 4 bases from V and 7 bases from J; junction bases left unmatched: 18. This CDR3 is built from 18 residues. The CDR3 bases are TGTGCCAGCAGCCCAAACGAGGGAGAGAGACAGGGGGCGCGTGGCTACACCTTC. Protein: CASSPNEGERQGARGYTF.

The gene calls are TRBV5-4 and TRBJ2-7; D is undetermined. Germline V gene data show CDR1 as SGHNT and CDR2 as YYREEE (reference sequence). The CDR3 loop spans 14 amino acids. V shed 0 bases and J shed 1 base, with 8 bases lying between them. The CDR3, as DNA: TGTGCCAGCAGCTTGGAGGCGGAATCCTACGAGCAGTACTTC. It encodes CASSLEAESYEQYF.

The chain has TRBV7-2 and TRBJ1-1; possible D gene TRBD1, 5 bases. CDR1 SGHTA and CDR2 FQGNSA come from the germline V gene. The CDR3 loop spans 16 amino acids. V shed 4 bases and J shed 2 bases, with 17 bases lying between them. CDR3 residues: CASSWGGSWSNTEAFF. CDR3 bases: TGTGCCAGCAGCTGGGGGGGGAGTTGGAGCAACACTGAAGCTTTCTTT. Full variable domain (outside the CDR3, taken from reference TRBV7-2 and TRBJ1-1): GAGVSQSPSNKVTEKGKDVELRCDPISGHTALYWYRQSLGQGLEFLIYFQGNSAPDKSGLPSDRFSAERTGGSVSTLTIQRTQQEDSAVYLCASSWGGSWSNTEAFFGQGTRLTVV.

The chain couples TRBV5-1 to TRBJ2-2; TRBD2 matches at 10 bases. V lost 4 bases to trimming and J lost 2 bases; unmatched junction nucleotides: 8. This CDR3 spans 17 amino acids. Germline loops: CDR1 SGHRS, CDR2 YFSETQ. CDR3 protein: CASSPTGTSANTGELFF. CDR3 nucleotide sequence: TGCGCCAGCAGCCCAACCGGGACTAGCGCCAACACCGGGGAGCTGTTTTTT.

The chain joins TRBV9 to TRBJ2-3; the D gene could be TRBD1 or TRBD2 (7 bases each). Trimming pared 3 bases from V and 8 bases from J, leaving 22 bases between. CDR3 length equals 16 residues. The germline CDR1 and CDR2 sequences are SGDLS and YYNGEE. The CDR3 nucleotides are TGTGCCAGCAGCGCCCCGGGACAGCGGGGTTCAGGTACGCAGTATTTT. This gives the protein CASSAPGQRGSGTQYF.

The chain has TRBV27 and TRBJ2-7, with TRBD1 matching 10 bases. Germline V gene data show CDR1 as MNHEY and CDR2 as SMNVEV (reference sequence). The length of the CDR3 is 19 residues. Losses at the gene ends were 6 bases for V and 2 bases for J; bases not matched to a gene: 19. The CDR3 nucleotides read TGTGCCAGCAGCTCAAATCCTTCGACGGGACAGGGGAGGCCCTACGAGCAGTACTTC. This translates into CASSSNPSTGQGRPYEQYF.

V gene TRBV18 combines with J gene TRBJ1-1; TRBD1 matches at 9 bases. CDR1 and CDR2 from the germline V gene are KGHSH and LQKENI. CDR3 length: 15 amino acids. V lost 1 base, J lost 4 bases, and 4 bases stayed unmatched. In DNA form, the CDR3 reads TGTGCCAGCTCACCACGGGGACAGGGCGCCACTGAAGCTTTCTTT. This encodes CASSPRGQGATEAFF.

This clone came up once. The rearrangement joins TRBV11-1 to TRBJ2-5, with D possibly matching TRBD2 (6 bases). V lost 2 bases to trimming and J lost 4 bases, with 20 bases between them. In germline, CDR1 is SGHAT, CDR2 FQDESV (reference sequence). There are 17 residues in the CDR3. CDR3 loop: CASSLSRAGGFLETQYF. For the CDR3, the DNA is TGTGCCAGCAGCTTATCAAGAGCGGGTGGGTTCCTAGAGACCCAGTACTTC.

CDR3 sequence reads: CASSPLRAGVSADTQYF. CDR3 coding DNA: TGTGCCAGCAGCCCACTCCGAGCGGGAGTTAGCGCAGATACGCAGTATTTT. V and J are TRBV13 and TRBJ2-3; 8 bases are a match to TRBD2. The CDR3 is 17 amino acids. Germline V CDR1 and CDR2: PRHDT, FYEKMQ (reference sequence). The V segment lost 5 bases and the J segment 4 bases; nucleotides outside the gene matches: 14.

Note on this clone: The sample holds other DNA sequences that translate to the same CDR3. V is TRBV5-1 and J is TRBJ1-3; D unresolved. Germline CDR1 reads SGHRS; CDR2 reads YFSETQ. Trimming stripped 0 bases from V and 0 bases from J, with 7 bases between. The CDR3 length is 15 residues. Written as DNA, the CDR3 is TGCGCCAGCAGCTTGGATGGAGCCTCTGGAAACACCATATATTTT. It encodes CASSLDGASGNTIYF.

The genes are TRBV2 and TRBJ1-1, with D possibly being TRBD1 (6 bases). Trimming left V 3 bases short and J 1 base short, with 9 bases between. The CDR3 extends over 14 amino acids. Germline lookup yields CDR1 SNHLY and CDR2 FYNNEI. The CDR3 DNA follows: TGTGCCAGCAGTGAGGACAGAACGAACACTGAAGCTTTCTTT. Translated, it gives CASSEDRTNTEAFF. Using reference TRBV2 and TRBJ1-1 for the parts outside the CDR3, the full variable domain is EPEVTQTPSHQVTQMGQEVILRCVPISNHLYFYWYRQILGQKVEFLVSFYNNEISEKSEIFDDQFSVERPDGSNFTLKIRSTKLEDSAMYFCASSEDRTNTEAFFGQGTRLTVV.

V and J are TRBV5-4 and TRBJ2-2; weak D call: TRBD1 (5 bases). V was shortened by 1 base and J by 0 bases, with 13 bases between the two germline ends. The CDR3 sequence is 17 residues long. In germline, CDR1 is SGHNT, CDR2 YYREEE (reference sequence). CDR3 DNA sequence: TGTGCCAGCAGCTTGTTCAGCTACAGGCCGAACACCGGGGAGCTGTTTTTT. As protein: CASSLFSYRPNTGELFF. Filled out from reference TRBV5-4 and TRBJ2-2, the complete variable domain reads ETGVTQSPTHLIKTRGQQVTLRCSSQSGHNTVSWYQQALGQGPQFIFQYYREEENGRGNFPPRFSGLQFPNYSSELNVNALELDDSALYLCASSLFSYRPNTGELFFGEGSRLTVL.